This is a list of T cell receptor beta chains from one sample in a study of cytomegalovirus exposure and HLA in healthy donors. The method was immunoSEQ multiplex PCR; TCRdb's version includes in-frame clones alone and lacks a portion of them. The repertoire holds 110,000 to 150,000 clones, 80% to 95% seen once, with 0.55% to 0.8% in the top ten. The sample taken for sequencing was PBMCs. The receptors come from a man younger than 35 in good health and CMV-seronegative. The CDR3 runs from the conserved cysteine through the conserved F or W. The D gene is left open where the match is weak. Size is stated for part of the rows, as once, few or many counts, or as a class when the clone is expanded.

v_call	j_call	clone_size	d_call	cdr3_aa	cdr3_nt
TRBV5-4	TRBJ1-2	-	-	CASSFMVQGPTSYGYTF	TGTGCCAGCAGCTTCATGGTACAGGGTCCTACCTCCTATGGCTACACCTTC
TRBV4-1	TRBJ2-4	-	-	CASSQPWTARAKNIQYF	TGCGCCAGCAGCCAACCCTGGACAGCAAGAGCCAAAAACATTCAGTACTTC
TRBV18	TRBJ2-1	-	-	CASSYLGGPYNEQFF	TGTGCCAGCTCTTATTTGGGGGGGCCCTACAATGAGCAGTTCTTC
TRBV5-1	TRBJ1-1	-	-	CASNYNRNTEAFF	TGCGCCAGCAATTATAACAGGAACACTGAAGCTTTCTTT
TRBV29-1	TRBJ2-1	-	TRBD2	CSVEDSLAGGYNEQFF	TGCAGCGTTGAAGACTCACTAGCGGGAGGTTACAATGAGCAGTTCTTC
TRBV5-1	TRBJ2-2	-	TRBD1	CASSLTGGNTGELFF	TGCGCCAGCAGCCTAACAGGGGGGAACACCGGGGAGCTGTTTTTT
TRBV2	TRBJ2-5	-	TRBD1	CASTKAGTGAVSGETQYF	TGTGCCAGCACCAAAGCCGGGACAGGGGCGGTTTCGGGAGAGACCCAGTACTTC
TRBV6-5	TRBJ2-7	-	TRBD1	CASRHGQGSSYEQYF	TGTGCCAGCAGACATGGACAGGGCAGCTCCTACGAGCAGTACTTC
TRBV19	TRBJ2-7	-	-	CASSVNSYEQYF	TGTGCCAGTAGTGTCAACAGCTACGAGCAGTACTTC
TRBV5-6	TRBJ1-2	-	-	CASSLRRRLLEDGYTF	TGTGCCAGCAGCTTGCGTCGTAGATTATTAGAGGATGGCTACACCTTC
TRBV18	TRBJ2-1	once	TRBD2	CASSLSGRMSNEQFF	TGTGCCAGCTCACTCAGCGGGAGAATGAGTAATGAGCAGTTCTTC
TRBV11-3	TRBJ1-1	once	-	CASSLVAGLNTEAFF	TGTGCCAGCAGCTTAGTCGCGGGGTTGAACACTGAAGCTTTCTTT
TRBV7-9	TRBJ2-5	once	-	CASSRGPSQETQYF	TGTGCCAGCAGTCGTGGGCCGAGCCAAGAGACCCAGTACTTC
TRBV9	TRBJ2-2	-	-	CASGGANTGELFF	TGTGCCAGCGGGGGGGCTAACACCGGGGAGCTGTTTTTT
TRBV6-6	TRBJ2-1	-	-	CASSYLRDEQFF	TGTGCCAGCAGTTACCTCCGAGATGAGCAGTTCTTC
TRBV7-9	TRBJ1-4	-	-	CASSLNDGGEKLFF	TGTGCCAGCAGCTTAAATGACGGAGGGGAAAAACTGTTTTTT
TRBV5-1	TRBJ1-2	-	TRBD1	CASSLILGTDYGYTF	TGCGCCAGCAGCTTGATCCTCGGGACAGATTATGGCTACACCTTC
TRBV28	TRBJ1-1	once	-	CASSPTRMDTEAFF	TGTGCCAGCAGTCCGACACGTATGGACACTGAAGCTTTCTTT
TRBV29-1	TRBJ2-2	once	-	CSVGTTNTGELFF	TGCAGCGTCGGGACAACGAACACCGGGGAGCTGTTTTTT
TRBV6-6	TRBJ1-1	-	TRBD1	CASSQDRGEAFF	TGTGCCAGCAGTCAGGACAGGGGCGAAGCTTTCTTT
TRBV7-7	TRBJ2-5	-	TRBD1	CASSSGPGTGFRETQYF	TGTGCCAGCAGCTCTGGTCCCGGGACAGGGTTCAGGGAGACCCAGTACTTC
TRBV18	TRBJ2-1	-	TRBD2	CASSPRGPSGESHRNEQFF	TGTGCCAGCTCACCACGAGGTCCTAGCGGGGAGAGCCACCGCAATGAGCAGTTCTTC
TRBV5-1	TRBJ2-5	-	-	CASSTARQAQETQYF	TGCGCCAGCAGCACTGCCAGACAGGCCCAAGAGACCCAGTACTTC
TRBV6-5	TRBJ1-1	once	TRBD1	CASSFHQGAAAFF	TGTGCCAGCAGTTTCCATCAGGGGGCGGCAGCTTTCTTT
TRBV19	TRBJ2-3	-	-	CASRDSRSTDTQYF	TGTGCCAGTAGAGATAGCCGTAGCACAGATACGCAGTATTTT
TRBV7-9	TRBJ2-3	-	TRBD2	CAVDRDGREPDTQYF	TGTGCCGTCGACCGGGATGGGAGGGAACCAGATACGCAGTATTTT